Below, 8 T cell receptor beta chains from the same sample are listed, as sequenced in a study of T cell responses to AZD1222 COVID-19 vaccine (dated by TCRdb to about 2021). Library prep was done by the immunoSEQ multiplex PCR assay. In its TCRdb copy, this immuneACCESS table keeps in-frame sequences only and misses some clones. Where compared with another copy, unresolved V genes explain less than half of these, and the others have no known cause. The sample data list tens of thousands of clones, and about 90% of these were observed just once. The ten largest account for around 5.5% of the sample. The time point label on this specimen signifies: baseline before first vaccination. The sample's treatment or condition label, decoded: meningococcal conjugate vaccine given as trial control. This sample comprised peripheral blood, obtained on day 0 of MenACWY control vaccination. These receptors originate from an adult in good health.

The V and J genes are TRBV19 and TRBJ1-5; tentative D call: TRBD1 (5 bases). V was trimmed by 4 bases and J by 2 bases, leaving 9 bases between them. Germline V gene lookup returns CDR1 LNHDA and CDR2 SQIVND (reference sequence). The CDR3 consists of 14 residues. CDR3 in amino acids: CASSSTGGNQPQHF. CDR3 nucleotide sequence: TGTGCCAGTAGTAGTACAGGTGGCAATCAGCCCCAGCATTTT.

The J gene is TRBJ1-4, the V gene TRBV28; 8 nucleotides agree with TRBD1. Unmatched junction bases numbered 16, after V lost 5 bases and J lost 8 bases. Germline CDR1 MDHEN, CDR2 SYDVKM. The CDR3 length is 17 residues. The CDR3 DNA follows: TGTGCCAGCAGTCCCTCAGGGGGCAGCTCGTCGGAGGAAAAACTGTTTTTT. Protein sequence: CASSPSGGSSSEEKLFF. The whole variable domain, filled in from reference TRBV28 and TRBJ1-4, reads DVKVTQSSRYLVKRTGEKVFLECVQDMDHENMFWYRQDPGLGLRLIYFSYDVKMKEKGDIPEGYSVSREKKERFSLILESASTNQTSMYLCASSPSGGSSSEEKLFFGSGTQLSVL.

The chain has TRBV27 and TRBJ1-4; D remains unclear. The CDR3 length is 14 residues. Germline values: CDR1 MNHEY, CDR2 SMNVEV (reference sequence). V lost 8 bases and J lost 4, with 14 bases in between. CDR3 residues: CASANNGVNEKLFF. The CDR3 DNA reads as TGTGCCAGCGCCAATAATGGTGTTAATGAAAAACTGTTTTTT.

V and J are TRBV7-2 and TRBJ2-7; D is uncertain. This CDR3 region has 13 residues. CDR1 is SGHTA and CDR2 is FQGNSA in the germline V gene. The V and J ends lost 4 bases and 6 bases respectively, with 13 bases between them. In nucleotides, the CDR3 is TGTGCCAGCAGCTCCCCCCCAGGCACCGAGCAGTACTTC. Its translation: CASSSPPGTEQYF.

This chain connects TRBV3-1 (or the pseudogene TRBV3-2) to TRBJ2-6; no firm D call. Germline CDR1 LGHDT, CDR2 YNNKEL (reference sequence). The CDR3 covers 19 residues. Trimming removed 0 bases from V and 3 bases from J, with 18 bases in between. CDR3 coding DNA: TGTGCCAGCAGCCAAGATATGCTGACTGGTGGTTATGGGGCCAACGTCCTGACTTTC. Residues: CASSQDMLTGGYGANVLTF.

As regards this clone: Other DNA sequences of this sample code for an identical CDR3. The chain uses TRBV18 and TRBJ2-7, with D maybe TRBD2 (6 bases). The ends were cut back, 3 bases at V and 3 bases at J, with 6 bases in the middle. The germline V gene has CDR1 KGHSH and CDR2 LQKENI. This CDR3 is built from 12 residues. The CDR3 reads CASSPGGYEQYF. As DNA, the CDR3 is TGTGCCAGCTCACCCGGGGGCTACGAGCAGTACTTC.

This sequence joins TRBV28 and TRBJ2-3; perhaps TRBD2 as D (6 bases). Germline CDR1 is MDHEN and CDR2 is SYDVKM. The CDR3 sequence is 13 residues long. V gave up 4 bases and J gave up 5 bases, with 10 bases separating them. The CDR3 here is CASSYGGLDTQYF. For the CDR3, the DNA is TGTGCCAGCAGTTACGGGGGACTAGATACGCAGTATTTT.

This clone was observed a single time. The chain uses TRBV6-6 and TRBJ1-3, with a weak D call TRBD1 (5 bases). Germline lookup yields CDR1 MNHNY and CDR2 SVGAGI (reference sequence). Deletions cut 0 bases from V and 6 bases from J, with 9 bases between. CDR3 length: 14 residues. CDR3 nucleotide sequence: TGTGCCAGCAGTTACTCGCGTGGGACAAACACCATATATTTT. This encodes CASSYSRGTNTIYF.